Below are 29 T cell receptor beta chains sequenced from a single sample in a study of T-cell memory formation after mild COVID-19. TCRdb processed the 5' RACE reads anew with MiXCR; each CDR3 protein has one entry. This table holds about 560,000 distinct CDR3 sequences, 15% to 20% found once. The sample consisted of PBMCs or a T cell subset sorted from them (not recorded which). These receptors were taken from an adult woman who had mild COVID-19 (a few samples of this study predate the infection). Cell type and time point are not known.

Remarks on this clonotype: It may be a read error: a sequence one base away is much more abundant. The CDR3 sequence is CASGSGGADTQYF. The CDR3 nucleotides read TGTGCCAGTGGGTCCGGTGGCGCAGATACGCAGTATTTT. The chain is built from TRBV11-2 and TRBJ2-3; D ambiguous. CDR1 is SGHAT and CDR2 is FQNNGV in the germline V gene. The CDR3 loop spans 13 amino acids. Trimming removed 9 bases from V and 4 bases from J, with 14 bases in between.

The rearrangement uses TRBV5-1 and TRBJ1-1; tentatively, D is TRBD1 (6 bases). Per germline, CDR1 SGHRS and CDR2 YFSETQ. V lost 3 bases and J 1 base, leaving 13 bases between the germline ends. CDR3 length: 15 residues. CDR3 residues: CASSSNRDRNTEAFF. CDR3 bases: TGCGCCAGCAGCTCCAACAGGGACCGGAACACTGAAGCTTTCTTT. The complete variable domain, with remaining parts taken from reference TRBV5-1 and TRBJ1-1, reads KAGVTQTPRYLIKTRGQQVTLSCSPISGHRSVSWYQQTPGQGLQFLFEYFSETQRNKGNFPGRFSGRQFSNSRSEMNVSTLELGDSALYLCASSSNRDRNTEAFFGQGTRLTVV.

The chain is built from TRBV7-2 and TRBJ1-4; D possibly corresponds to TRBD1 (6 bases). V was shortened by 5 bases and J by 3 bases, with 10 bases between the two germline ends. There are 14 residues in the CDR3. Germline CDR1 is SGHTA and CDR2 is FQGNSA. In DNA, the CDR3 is TGTGCCAGCAGCCGAGGGGGGCCTAATGAAAAACTGTTTTTT. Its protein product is CASSRGGPNEKLFF. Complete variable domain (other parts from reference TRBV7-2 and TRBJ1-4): GAGVSQSPSNKVTEKGKDVELRCDPISGHTALYWYRQSLGQGLEFLIYFQGNSAPDKSGLPSDRFSAERTGGSVSTLTIQRTQQEDSAVYLCASSRGGPNEKLFFGSGTQLSVL.

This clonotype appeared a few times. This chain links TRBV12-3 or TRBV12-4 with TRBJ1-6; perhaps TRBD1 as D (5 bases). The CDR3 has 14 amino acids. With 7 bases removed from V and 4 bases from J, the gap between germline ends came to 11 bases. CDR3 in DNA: TGTGCCAGCAAGGGCGGACAATATAATTCACCCCTCCACTTT. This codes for CASKGGQYNSPLHF.

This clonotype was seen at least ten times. In DNA, the CDR3 is TGTGCCAGCAGCTTAGTTGCATCCCCCGGATACGAGCAGTACTTC. This translates into CASSLVASPGYEQYF. V is TRBV7-8 and J is TRBJ2-7; D call uncertain. The germline V gene encodes CDR1 SGHVS and CDR2 FQNEAQ. V dropped 1 base and J dropped 4 bases, with 14 bases sitting between them. The length of the CDR3 is 15 residues.

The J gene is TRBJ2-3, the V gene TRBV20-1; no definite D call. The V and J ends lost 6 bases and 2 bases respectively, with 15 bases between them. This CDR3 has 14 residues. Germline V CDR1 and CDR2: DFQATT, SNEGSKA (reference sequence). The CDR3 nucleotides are TGCAGTGCCCGACCCTACGACATCACAGATACGCAGTATTTT. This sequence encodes CSARPYDITDTQYF.

CDR3 coding DNA: TGTGCCACCAGCAGAGATCAGGGTCCGAACACTGAAGCTTTCTTT. Translated, it gives CATSRDQGPNTEAFF. The rearrangement uses TRBV15 and TRBJ1-1, with D possibly TRBD1 on 5 matching bases. The CDR3 extends over 15 amino acids. Germline V gene data show CDR1 as LNHNV and CDR2 as YYDKDF (reference sequence). The V and J ends lost 0 bases and 1 base respectively, with 9 bases between them.

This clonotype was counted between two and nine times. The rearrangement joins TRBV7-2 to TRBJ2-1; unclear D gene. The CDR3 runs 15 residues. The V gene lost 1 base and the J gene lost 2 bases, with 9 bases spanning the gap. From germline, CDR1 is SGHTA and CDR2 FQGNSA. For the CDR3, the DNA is TGTGCCAGCAGCTTAGTGGCAGCCACCTACAATGAGCAGTTCTTC. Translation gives CASSLVAATYNEQFF.

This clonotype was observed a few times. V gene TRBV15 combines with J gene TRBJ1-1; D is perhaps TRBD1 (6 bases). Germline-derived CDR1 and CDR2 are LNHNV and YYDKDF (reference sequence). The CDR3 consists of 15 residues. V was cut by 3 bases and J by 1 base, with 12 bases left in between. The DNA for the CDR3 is TGTGCCACCAGCAGGTCGGTGGGACAGAACACTGAAGCTTTCTTT. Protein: CATSRSVGQNTEAFF.

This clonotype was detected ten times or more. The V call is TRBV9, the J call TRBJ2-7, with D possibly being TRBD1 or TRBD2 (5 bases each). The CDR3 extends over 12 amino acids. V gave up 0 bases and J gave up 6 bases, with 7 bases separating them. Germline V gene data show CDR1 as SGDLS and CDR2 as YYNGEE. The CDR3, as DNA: TGTGCCAGCAGCGTAGCGAGGGGCGAGCAGTACTTC. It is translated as CASSVARGEQYF.

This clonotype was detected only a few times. As DNA, the CDR3 is TGTGCCAGCAGCGTAGGGTCTATTCGGGACAGGGCCCGCCGGGAAGAAAAACTGTTTTTT. Protein sequence: CASSVGSIRDRARREEKLFF. This chain uses TRBV7-8 with TRBJ1-4; TRBD1 matches 9 bases. The germline V gene encodes CDR1 SGHVS and CDR2 FQNEAQ. Germline trimming cut 5 bases from V and 8 bases from J; bases unmatched to any gene: 24. This CDR3 spans 20 amino acids. Full variable domain (rest looked up from reference TRBV7-8 and TRBJ1-4): GAGVSQSPRYKVAKRGQDVALRCDPISGHVSLFWYQQALGQGPEFLTYFQNEAQLDKSGLPSDRFFAERPEGSVSTLKIQRTQQEDSAVYLCASSVGSIRDRARREEKLFFGSGTQLSVL.

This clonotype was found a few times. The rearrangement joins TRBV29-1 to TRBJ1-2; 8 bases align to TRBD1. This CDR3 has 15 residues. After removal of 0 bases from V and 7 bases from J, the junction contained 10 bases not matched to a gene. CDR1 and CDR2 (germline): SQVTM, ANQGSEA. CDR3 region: CSVEDEDRGPGGYTF. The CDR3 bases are TGCAGCGTTGAAGATGAAGACAGGGGTCCGGGTGGCTACACCTTC.

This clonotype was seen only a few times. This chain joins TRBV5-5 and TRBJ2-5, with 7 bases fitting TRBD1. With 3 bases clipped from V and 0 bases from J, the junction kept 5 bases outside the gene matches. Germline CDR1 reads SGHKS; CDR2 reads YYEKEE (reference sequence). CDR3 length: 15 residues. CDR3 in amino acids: CASSSTGIDQETQYF. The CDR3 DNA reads TGTGCCAGCAGCTCGACAGGGATCGACCAAGAGACCCAGTACTTC.

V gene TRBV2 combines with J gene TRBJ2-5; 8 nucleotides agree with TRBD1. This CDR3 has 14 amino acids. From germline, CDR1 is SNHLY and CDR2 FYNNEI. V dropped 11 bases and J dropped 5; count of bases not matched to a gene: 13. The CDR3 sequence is CASPSGQGSETQYF. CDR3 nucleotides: TGTGCCTCCCCATCTGGACAGGGATCGGAGACCCAGTACTTC.

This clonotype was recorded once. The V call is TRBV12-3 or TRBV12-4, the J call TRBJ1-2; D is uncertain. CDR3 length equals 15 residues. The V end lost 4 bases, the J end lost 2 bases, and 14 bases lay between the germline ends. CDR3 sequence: CASSYSYGWNYGYTF. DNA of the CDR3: TGTGCCAGCAGTTATAGTTATGGGTGGAACTATGGCTACACCTTC.

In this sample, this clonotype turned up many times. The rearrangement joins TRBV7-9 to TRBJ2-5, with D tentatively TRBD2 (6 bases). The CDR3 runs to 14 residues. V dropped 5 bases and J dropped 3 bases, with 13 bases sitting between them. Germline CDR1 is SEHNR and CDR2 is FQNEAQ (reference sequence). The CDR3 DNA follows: TGTGCCAGCAGCCCGGTTGGAGGGAAAGAGACCCAGTACTTC. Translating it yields CASSPVGGKETQYF.

As DNA, the CDR3 is TGTATAGCGGGGCCGTCGGGAGTGCCGACCGAGCAGTACTTC. It yields the protein CIAGPSGVPTEQYF. This chain links TRBV5-4 with TRBJ2-7; TRBD2 agrees at 8 bases. Germline lookup yields CDR1 SGHNT and CDR2 YYREEE (reference sequence). CDR3 length equals 14 residues.

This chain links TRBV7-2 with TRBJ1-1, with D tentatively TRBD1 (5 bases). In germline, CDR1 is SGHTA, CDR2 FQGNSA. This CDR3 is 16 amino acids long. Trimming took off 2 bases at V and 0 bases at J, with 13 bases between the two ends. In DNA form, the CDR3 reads TGTGCCAGCAGCTTACAGACAGTGGGCGTGAACACTGAAGCTTTCTTT. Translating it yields CASSLQTVGVNTEAFF.

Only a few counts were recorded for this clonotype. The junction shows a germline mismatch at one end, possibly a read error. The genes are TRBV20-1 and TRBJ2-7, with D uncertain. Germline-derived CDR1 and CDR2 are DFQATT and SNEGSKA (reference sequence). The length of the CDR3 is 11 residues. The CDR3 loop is CSARETNLDHF. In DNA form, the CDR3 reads TGCAGTGCTAGAGAGACCAACCTCGACCATTTC.

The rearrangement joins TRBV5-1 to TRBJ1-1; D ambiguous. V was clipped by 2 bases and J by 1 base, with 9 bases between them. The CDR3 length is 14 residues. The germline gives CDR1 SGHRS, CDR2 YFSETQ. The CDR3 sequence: CASSFQTGNTEAFF. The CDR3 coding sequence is TGCGCCAGCAGCTTTCAGACGGGGAACACTGAAGCTTTCTTT.

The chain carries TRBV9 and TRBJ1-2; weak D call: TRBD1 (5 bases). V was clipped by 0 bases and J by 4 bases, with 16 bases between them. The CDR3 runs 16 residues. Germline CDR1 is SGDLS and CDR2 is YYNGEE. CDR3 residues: CASSVGAGALGYGYTF. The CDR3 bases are TGTGCCAGCAGCGTAGGGGCCGGGGCCCTGGGCTATGGCTACACCTTC.

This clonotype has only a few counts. The CDR3 reads CASSARLAGAERGGRSETQYF. The CDR3 DNA is TGTGCCAGCAGCGCCCGTTTAGCAGGGGCAGAGCGGGGGGGCCGCAGTGAGACCCAGTACTTC. This rearrangement joins TRBV7-8 to TRBJ2-5; 10 bases match TRBD2. The CDR3 is 21 residues long. The ends lost 5 bases at V and 5 bases at J; junction bases unmatched: 26. Germline-derived CDR1 and CDR2 are SGHVS and FQNEAQ.

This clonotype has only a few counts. The CDR3 bases are TGCGCCAGCAGCTTGTGGGGGGCCACAGGGAATAATTCACCCCTCCACTTT. Translating it yields CASSLWGATGNNSPLHF. The chain joins TRBV5-1 to TRBJ1-6; the D gene is possibly TRBD1 (6 bases). V was shortened by 1 base and J by 5 bases, with 16 bases between the two germline ends. The CDR3 is 17 residues long. Germline values: CDR1 SGHRS, CDR2 YFSETQ.

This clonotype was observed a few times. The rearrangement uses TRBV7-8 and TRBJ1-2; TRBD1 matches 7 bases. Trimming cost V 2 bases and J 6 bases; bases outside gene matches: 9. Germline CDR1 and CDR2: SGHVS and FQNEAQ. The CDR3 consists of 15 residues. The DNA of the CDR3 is TGTGCCAGCAGCTTACCGCGGGGCCAGGGGGATGGCTACACCTTC. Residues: CASSLPRGQGDGYTF.

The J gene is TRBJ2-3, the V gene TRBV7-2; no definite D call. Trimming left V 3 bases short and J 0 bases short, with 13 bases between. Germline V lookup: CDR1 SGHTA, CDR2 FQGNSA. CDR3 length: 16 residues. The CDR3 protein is CASSFHSDLSTDTQYF. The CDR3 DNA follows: TGTGCCAGCAGCTTTCACAGCGACCTTAGCACAGATACGCAGTATTTT.

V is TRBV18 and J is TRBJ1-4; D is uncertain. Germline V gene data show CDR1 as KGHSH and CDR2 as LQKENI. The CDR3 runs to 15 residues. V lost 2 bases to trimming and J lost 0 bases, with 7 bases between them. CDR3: CASSPEYATNEKLFF. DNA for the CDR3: TGTGCCAGCTCACCAGAATACGCAACTAATGAAAAACTGTTTTTT.

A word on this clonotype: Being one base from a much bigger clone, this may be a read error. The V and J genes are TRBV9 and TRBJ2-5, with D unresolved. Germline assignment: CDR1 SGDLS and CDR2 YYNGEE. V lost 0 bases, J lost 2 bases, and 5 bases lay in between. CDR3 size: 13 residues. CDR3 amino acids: CASSVAVQETQYF. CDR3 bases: TGTGCCAGCAGCGTAGCGGTACAAGAGACCCAGTACTTC.

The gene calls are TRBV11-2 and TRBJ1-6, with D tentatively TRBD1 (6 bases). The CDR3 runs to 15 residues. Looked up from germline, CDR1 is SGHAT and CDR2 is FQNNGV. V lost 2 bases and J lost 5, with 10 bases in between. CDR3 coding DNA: TGTGCCAGCAGCTTACGGGGGCCAGATAATTCACCCCTCCACTTT. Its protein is CASSLRGPDNSPLHF. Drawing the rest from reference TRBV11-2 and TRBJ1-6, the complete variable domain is EAGVAQSPRYKIIEKRQSVAFWCNPISGHATLYWYQQILGQGPKLLIQFQNNGVVDDSQLPKDRFSAERLKGVDSTLKIQPAKLEDSAVYLCASSLRGPDNSPLHFGNGTRLTVT.

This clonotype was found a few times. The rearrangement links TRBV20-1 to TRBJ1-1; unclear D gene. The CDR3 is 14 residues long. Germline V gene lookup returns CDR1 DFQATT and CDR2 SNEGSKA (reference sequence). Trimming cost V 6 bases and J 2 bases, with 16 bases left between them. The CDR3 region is CSADHIERNTEAFF. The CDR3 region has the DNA TGCAGTGCAGATCACATTGAAAGAAACACTGAAGCTTTCTTT.